The clone carrying this TCR beta chain was observed a single time. Its antigen is not identified. The data derive from a study of T-cell memory formation after mild COVID-19. Study-wide context: The study found TCR clusters largely donor specific.

Findings of the study overall: Specificity for SARS-CoV-2 was not confirmed among the second-wave clones peaking on day 37.

V was cut by 5 bases and J by 8 bases, with 27 bases left in between. The CDR3 totals 17 residues. Germline values: CDR1 LNHNV, CDR2 YYDKDF (reference sequence). TCRalpha and TCRbeta libraries used 5'RACE with constant-segment primers and UMIs. Each CDR3 protein gets one entry after TCRdb re-called the 5' RACE reads with MiXCR. Of about 180,000 distinct CDR3 sequences listed, about 18% are singletons. The chain uses TRBV15 and TRBJ1-2; tentatively, D is TRBD1 (6 bases). Sequenced material: PBMCs or a T cell subset sorted from them (not recorded which). This clonotype originated in a man between 18 and 35 years old who had mild COVID-19 (a few samples of this study predate the infection). Cell type and time point are not known. The CDR3 reads CATSGLGQLGRAGGYTF. CDR3 sequence (DNA): TGTGCCACCAGCGGACTCGGACAGCTCGGCCGGGCGGGAGGCTACACCTTC.